Listed below are T cell receptor beta chains from one sample, sequenced in a study of beta chain features in type 1 diabetes. Assay used: immunoSEQ multiplex PCR; TCRdb lists only in-frame clones, some missing. The sample lists around 250,000 clones, about 14% occurring once. Sequenced input: naive CD4+ T cells from blood. The source of these receptors is a middle-aged woman in good health. The CDR3 runs from the conserved cysteine through the conserved F or W. A D gene is named only where the DNA matches it firmly. Some rows have no size entry. The others give once, few or many, or a class for an expanded clone.

d_gene,j_gene,v_gene,abundance,len,CDR3nt,CDR3aa
TRBD1,TRBJ1-2,TRBV10-2,NA,13,TGCGCCAGCGTCGCGGGACAGGCGTCCGGCTACACCTTC,CASVAGQASGYTF
TRBD2,TRBJ2-3,TRBV6-1,NA,16,TGTGCCAGCAGTGCCTCTAGCGGGGGGAGCACAGATACGCAGTATTTT,CASSASSGGSTDTQYF
NA,TRBJ1-1,TRBV18,NA,14,TGTGCCAGCTCACAGGACACAGCGTACACTGAAGCTTTCTTT,CASSQDTAYTEAFF
TRBD2,TRBJ2-3,TRBV7-2,NA,16,TGTGCCAGCAGCTTACGGCGGGGGGGATTCAAGTATACGCAGTATTTT,CASSLRRGGFKYTQYF
NA,TRBJ2-5,TRBV6-5,NA,15,TGTGCCAGCAGTCCTTCGGGGGTAGCCAGCCAGACCCAGTACTTC,CASSPSGVASQTQYF
TRBD1,TRBJ1-1,TRBV18,NA,19,TGTGCCAGCTCACCACTGGGGACCGCGGGACAGGGTGGCAACACTGAAGCTTTCTTT,CASSPLGTAGQGGNTEAFF
NA,TRBJ1-1,TRBV5-6,few,14,TGTGCCAGCAGCCTTCCCTTCGGCGGTACTGAAGCTTTCTTT,CASSLPFGGTEAFF
NA,TRBJ1-2,TRBV5-1,NA,14,TGCGCCAGCAGCCCGACAGGTGGGAGCTATGGCTACACCTTC,CASSPTGGSYGYTF
NA,TRBJ1-1,TRBV4-1,NA,13,TGCGCCAGCAGCCAAGAGGGGGGCACTGAAGCTTTCTTT,CASSQEGGTEAFF
TRBD2,TRBJ2-3,TRBV9,once,14,TGTGCCAGCAGCGGACGGGGGGGTGCAGATACGCAGTATTTT,CASSGRGGADTQYF
TRBD1,TRBJ1-5,TRBV6-1,few,16,TGTGCCAGCAGTGATAACCTGGGACAGGTTATCGAGCCCCAGCATTTT,CASSDNLGQVIEPQHF
TRBD2,TRBJ2-3,TRBV11-2,NA,16,TGTGCCAGCAGCCAAACCGGCAGCGGGGGGATAGATACGCAGTATTTT,CASSQTGSGGIDTQYF
NA,TRBJ2-3,TRBV15,NA,14,TGTGCCACCAGAGTGGACAGTTATCTAGATACGCAGTATTTT,CATRVDSYLDTQYF
NA,TRBJ2-5,TRBV5-1,once,14,TGCGCCAGCAGCCCACAGGGCAGTAAAGAGACCCAGTACTTC,CASSPQGSKETQYF
NA,TRBJ2-7,TRBV5-1,NA,16,TGCGCCAGCAGCTTGGACAGGGGAGGTGGTCCCTACGAGCAGTACTTC,CASSLDRGGGPYEQYF
NA,TRBJ2-2,TRBV4-1,few,13,TGCGCCAGCAGGCAGGGTGGGACCGGGGAGCTGTTTTTT,CASRQGGTGELFF
TRBD2,TRBJ2-7,TRBV13,few,16,TGTGCCAGCAGGGAACTTGGAAGCGGGGGATCATACGAGCAGTACTTC,CASRELGSGGSYEQYF
NA,TRBJ2-7,TRBV7-9,many,18,TGTGCCAGCAGCGGGGGGTATCCGGAGGGAAGGCCAATGGGCGAGCAGTACTTC,CASSGGYPEGRPMGEQYF
TRBD2,TRBJ2-1,TRBV5-1,NA,18,TGCGCCAGCAGCTTGATTGGAAGCGGCGGGGGGTTAGGAAATGAGCAGTTCTTC,CASSLIGSGGGLGNEQFF
TRBD2,TRBJ2-1,TRBV11-2,NA,16,TGTGCCAGCAGCTTCCCTAGCGGGGGTATAGACAATGAGCAGTTCTTC,CASSFPSGGIDNEQFF
NA,TRBJ2-7,TRBV7-2,NA,14,TGTGCCAGCAGCTTACAAACAGGCCTTTACGAGCAGTACTTC,CASSLQTGLYEQYF
TRBD2,TRBJ2-1,TRBV10-3,NA,15,TGTGCCATCGGCGAGACGGAGGGGAGGGGCAATGAGCAGTTCTTC,CAIGETEGRGNEQFF
NA,TRBJ2-1,TRBV10-3,few,14,TGTGCCATCAATGGAGGTAACTCCTACAATGAGCAGTTCTTC,CAINGGNSYNEQFF
NA,TRBJ1-5,TRBV7-2,NA,14,TGTGCCAGCAGCGCCCAACAGGGCTACCAGCCCCAGCATTTT,CASSAQQGYQPQHF
NA,TRBJ2-7,TRBV7-9,few,14,TGTGCCAGCAGCTTAGACAGGGTTCCTTACGAGCAGTACTTC,CASSLDRVPYEQYF
NA,TRBJ2-5,TRBV4-1,few,15,TGCGCCAGCAGCCAAGAGTCCACAGGGAGGGTGACCCAGTACTTC,CASSQESTGRVTQYF
TRBD1,TRBJ2-7,TRBV2,NA,13,TGTGCCAGCAGAAGGGACAGGGGCTACGAGCAGTACTTC,CASRRDRGYEQYF
TRBD2,TRBJ2-7,TRBV5-4,NA,15,TGTGCCAGCAGACCGGGACTAGCGGGGGCCTACGAGCAGTACTTC,CASRPGLAGAYEQYF
TRBD1,TRBJ2-1,TRBV5-6,NA,14,TGTGCCAGCAGCTACGCGGACAGGGGAGGTGAGCAGTTCTTC,CASSYADRGGEQFF
NA,TRBJ2-2,TRBV5-1,few,13,TGCGCCAGCAGCTTGTCGGGGTGGCGGGAGCTGTTTTTT,CASSLSGWRELFF
NA,TRBJ1-1,TRBV4-2,NA,19,TGTGCCAGCAGCCAAGATCCCGACAGCGCTCTGGGAGGGAACACTGAAGCTTTCTTT,CASSQDPDSALGGNTEAFF
NA,TRBJ2-7,TRBV6-1,few,13,TGTGCCAGCAGTGAAGCCAGACTCGCAAAGCAGTACTTC,CASSEARLAKQYF
TRBD2,TRBJ2-3,TRBV7-9,few,15,TGTGCCAGCAGCCCCGGGGTAGCGGGGTTGGATACGCAGTATTTT,CASSPGVAGLDTQYF
NA,TRBJ1-3,TRBV5-1,NA,14,TGCGCCAGCAGCTTGGGCGACAGAGGAAACACCATATATTTT,CASSLGDRGNTIYF
TRBD2,TRBJ2-5,TRBV5-4,few,17,TGTGCCAGCAGCTTAAGGACTAGCGGGGGGGCGGCGGAGACCCAGTACTTC,CASSLRTSGGAAETQYF
TRBD2,TRBJ2-1,TRBV7-2,NA,15,TGTGCCAGCAGCCCGCTTTCGGGGGGGAACAATGAGCAGTTCTTC,CASSPLSGGNNEQFF
NA,TRBJ2-3,TRBV6-5,few,14,TGTGCCAGCAGTTATACTACCCACACAGATACGCAGTATTTT,CASSYTTHTDTQYF
NA,TRBJ1-2,TRBV6-5,NA,14,TGTGCCAGCAGCCAGCGGTTCCAGGGGCGAGGCTACACCTTC,CASSQRFQGRGYTF
TRBD1,TRBJ2-7,TRBV5-6,few,14,TGTGCCAGCAGCCGGGGACAGGGGGCCTACGAGCAGTACTTC,CASSRGQGAYEQYF
NA,TRBJ1-5,TRBV7-2,few,13,TGTGCCAGCAGCAGCAGGGAGGGGCAGCCCCAGCATTTT,CASSSREGQPQHF
TRBD2,TRBJ2-2,TRBV6-1,NA,13,TGTGCCAGCAGTTCCGGGGGGGCCGGGGAGCTGTTTTTT,CASSSGGAGELFF
NA,TRBJ1-2,TRBV10-3,few,14,TGTGCCATCAGTGGCTATAAGGGGAACTATGGCTACACCTTC,CAISGYKGNYGYTF
NA,TRBJ1-5,TRBV27,few,12,TGTGCCAGCAGGCAGGGAGGGCAGCCCCAGCATTTT,CASRQGGQPQHF
NA,TRBJ1-4,TRBV18,NA,14,TGTGCCAGCTCAGAACAGGCAACTAATGAAAAACTGTTTTTT,CASSEQATNEKLFF
NA,TRBJ2-7,TRBV18,NA,16,TGTGCCAGCTCACCAGTGGTGACAGCATTAACGGACGAGCAGTACTTC,CASSPVVTALTDEQYF
TRBD2,TRBJ2-3,TRBV10-3,NA,16,TGTGCCATCAGTGAAGGGGTAGCGGGGCGCACAGATACGCAGTATTTT,CAISEGVAGRTDTQYF
NA,TRBJ2-7,TRBV7-9,few,16,TGTGCCAGCAGCGCAAGCAGGGGGGCCCAATCCTACGAGCAGTACTTC,CASSASRGAQSYEQYF
NA,TRBJ2-1,TRBV23-1,many,15,TGCGCCAGCAGCCCAGCAGGGGATGAGCCGAATGAGCAGTTCTTC,CASSPAGDEPNEQFF
NA,TRBJ1-2,TRBV6-5,NA,12,TGTGCCAGCGTTACAGTCGACTATGGCTACACCTTC,CASVTVDYGYTF
TRBD1,TRBJ2-2,TRBV5-1,NA,15,TGCGCCAGCAGCTCCAGGACAGGGAACACCGGGGAGCTGTTTTTT,CASSSRTGNTGELFF
NA,TRBJ2-7,TRBV28,NA,11,TGTGCCAGCAGTTCTCGAGACGAGCAGTACTTC,CASSSRDEQYF
NA,TRBJ1-1,TRBV2,NA,11,TGTGCCAGCAACAGGGATCTTGAGGCTTTCTTT,CASNRDLEAFF
TRBD1,TRBJ1-5,TRBV7-8,few,15,TGTGCCAGCAGCTCGGGACAGGGGGTAAACCAGCCCCAGCATTTT,CASSSGQGVNQPQHF
NA,TRBJ2-7,TRBV5-1,few,13,TGCGCCAGCAGCCCCGGACTCGTATACGAGCAGTACTTC,CASSPGLVYEQYF
NA,TRBJ1-1,TRBV4-1,NA,15,TGCGCCAGCAACCGTATGGCGGATAGGAACACTGAAGCTTTCTTT,CASNRMADRNTEAFF
NA,TRBJ1-1,TRBV7-2,NA,18,TGTGCCAGCAGCTTAGTTCCGGGGGGGCAGGGATGGAACACTGAAGCTTTCTTT,CASSLVPGGQGWNTEAFF
TRBD2,TRBJ2-3,TRBV5-1,NA,16,TGCGCCAGCAGCCTCGGGGCTAGCGGGGTGGAAGATACGCAGTATTTT,CASSLGASGVEDTQYF
TRBD1,TRBJ1-1,TRBV18,few,16,TGTGCCAGCTCACCCCTCGGAACAGGGGGATATACTGAAGCTTTCTTT,CASSPLGTGGYTEAFF